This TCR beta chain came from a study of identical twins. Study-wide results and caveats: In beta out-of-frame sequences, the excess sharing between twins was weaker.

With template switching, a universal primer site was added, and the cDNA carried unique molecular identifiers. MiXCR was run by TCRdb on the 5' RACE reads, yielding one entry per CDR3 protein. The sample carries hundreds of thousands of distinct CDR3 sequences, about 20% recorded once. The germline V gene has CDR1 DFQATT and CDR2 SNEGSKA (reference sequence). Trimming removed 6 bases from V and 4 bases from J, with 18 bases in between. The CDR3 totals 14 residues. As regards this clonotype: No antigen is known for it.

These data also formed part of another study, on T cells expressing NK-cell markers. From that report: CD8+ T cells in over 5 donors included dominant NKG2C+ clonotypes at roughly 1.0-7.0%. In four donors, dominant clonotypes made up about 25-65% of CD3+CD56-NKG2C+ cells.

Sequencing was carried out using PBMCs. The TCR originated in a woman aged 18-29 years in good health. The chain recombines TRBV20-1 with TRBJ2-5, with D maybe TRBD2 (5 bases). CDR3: CSAIRSEGVETQYF. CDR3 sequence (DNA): TGCAGTGCCATCCGCTCAGAGGGAGTAGAGACCCAGTACTTC.